The TCR beta chain described here comes from a study of blood T cell repertoires in COVID-19. The assay was immunoSEQ multiplex PCR, and TCRdb's table has in-frame clones only and misses some. The sample has about 100,000 clones; about nine tenths are singletons. The V gene end was trimmed by 3 bases and the J gene end by 6 bases; junction bases not matched to a gene: 7. The CDR3 is 14 residues long. Germline CDR1 is LNHDA and CDR2 is SQIVND (reference sequence). Sequencing was carried out using peripheral blood. The genes are TRBV19 and TRBJ1-1, with 7 bases aligning to TRBD1. The sequence came from a man aged 50-60 years with acute or convalescent COVID-19. CDR3 in amino acids: CASSMGSGGPEAFF. The CDR3 nucleotides read TGTGCCAGTAGTATGGGGTCAGGGGGGCCTGAAGCTTTCTTT.